A selection of T cell receptor beta chains follows, all from one sample in a study of shared clonotypes between healthy human individuals. Profiled with immunoSEQ multiplex PCR; TCRdb holds only in-frame clones, not every one. The sample carries about 490,000 clones, around 73% recorded once. Sample: PBMCs. The receptors were sampled from a woman aged 40 to 50 in good health. Some clones in this sample may be carry-over from other donors' samples. The CDR3 runs from the conserved cysteine through the conserved F or W. The D gene is left open where the match is weak. Only some rows state a clone size, as once, few, many or a class for expanded clones.

len | j_gene | abundance | v_gene | d_gene | CDR3aa | CDR3nt
14 | TRBJ2-7 | - | TRBV25-1 | - | CASSDRGAPREQYF | TGTGCCAGCAGTGACAGGGGGGCCCCCAGGGAGCAGTACTTC
16 | TRBJ2-2 | - | TRBV28 | TRBD2 | CASSFPAGGGTGELFF | TGTGCCAGCAGTTTCCCAGCGGGAGGGGGGACCGGGGAGCTGTTTTTT
14 | TRBJ1-4 | - | TRBV30 | - | CAWSVFGPNEKLFF | TGTGCCTGGAGTGTATTCGGGCCTAATGAAAAACTGTTTTTT
15 | TRBJ2-1 | - | TRBV5-4 | TRBD2 | CASSFSPSGGNEQFF | TGTGCCAGCAGCTTTTCGCCTAGCGGGGGCAATGAGCAGTTCTTC
17 | TRBJ2-5 | - | TRBV29-1 | TRBD2 | CSVAAWELAGFGETQYF | TGCAGCGTCGCGGCTTGGGAGCTAGCGGGATTCGGGGAGACCCAGTACTTC
14 | TRBJ2-7 | - | TRBV15 | - | CATSRVVGPYEQYF | TGTGCCACCAGCAGAGTTGTAGGGCCTTACGAGCAGTACTTC
16 | TRBJ1-2 | few | TRBV5-8 | TRBD1 | CASSLRGQGAFYGYTF | TGTGCCAGCAGCTTGCGGGGACAGGGGGCCTTCTATGGCTACACCTTC
15 | TRBJ2-2 | - | TRBV14 | - | CASSQVNSNTGELFF | TGTGCCAGCAGCCAAGTTAATTCGAACACCGGGGAGCTGTTTTTT
16 | TRBJ2-2 | - | TRBV28 | - | CASSSFGAGSTGELFF | TGTGCCAGCAGTTCCTTTGGCGCGGGGAGCACCGGGGAGCTGTTTTTT
11 | TRBJ1-2 | - | TRBV30 | - | CAWTGPGGYTF | TGTGCCTGGACAGGCCCGGGGGGCTACACCTTC
11 | TRBJ1-2 | few | TRBV20-1 | - | CSAYVNYGYTF | TGCAGTGCTTATGTTAACTATGGCTACACCTTC
14 | TRBJ1-4 | - | TRBV30 | - | CAWSGETGGEKLFF | TGTGCCTGGAGTGGAGAGACAGGTGGGGAAAAACTGTTTTTT
16 | TRBJ1-2 | - | TRBV4-1 | - | CASSQDSLDSVYGYTF | TGCGCCAGCAGCCAAGATTCGCTGGACAGCGTCTATGGCTACACCTTC
13 | TRBJ2-2 | - | TRBV7-3 | - | CASSLILGGELFF | TGTGCCAGCAGCTTAATTTTGGGCGGGGAGCTGTTTTTT
15 | TRBJ2-7 | - | TRBV18 | TRBD2 | CASSWGGLAGYEQYF | TGTGCCAGCTCATGGGGGGGACTAGCGGGATACGAGCAGTACTTC
11 | TRBJ1-5 | - | TRBV20-1 | - | CSAIDREPQHF | TGCAGTGCAATAGACCGGGAACCCCAGCATTTT
15 | TRBJ2-1 | - | TRBV28 | TRBD1 | CASPPPGQAYNEQFF | TGTGCCAGCCCACCCCCGGGACAGGCCTACAATGAGCAGTTCTTC
14 | TRBJ2-1 | few | TRBV5-5 | - | CASSPEYSYNEQFF | TGTGCCAGCAGCCCCGAGTACTCCTACAATGAGCAGTTCTTC
11 | TRBJ2-7 | - | TRBV20-1 | - | CSAEISDEQYF | TGCAGTGCCGAGATTAGCGACGAGCAGTACTTC
15 | TRBJ2-7 | - | TRBV19 | - | CASTERVGLTYEQYF | TGTGCCAGTACCGAAAGAGTTGGGCTCACCTACGAGCAGTACTTC
12 | TRBJ2-7 | - | TRBV14 | - | CASSQDSNEQYF | TGTGCCAGCAGCCAAGATTCCAACGAGCAGTACTTC
15 | TRBJ2-2 | - | TRBV7-7 | - | CASSLGLGVTGELFF | TGTGCCAGCAGCCTCGGGCTAGGGGTAACCGGGGAGCTGTTTTTT
14 | TRBJ1-1 | many | TRBV4-3 | TRBD1 | CASSHGTVNTEAFF | TGCGCCAGCAGCCACGGGACAGTGAACACTGAAGCTTTCTTT
18 | TRBJ1-1 | - | TRBV5-8 | - | CASSLATYGWGKNTEAFF | TGTGCCAGCAGCTTGGCTACGTATGGCTGGGGGAAGAACACTGAAGCTTTCTTT
13 | TRBJ1-1 | - | TRBV7-2 | TRBD1 | CASSLGLDRGAFF | TGTGCCAGCAGCTTAGGTTTAGACAGGGGAGCTTTCTTT
16 | TRBJ2-5 | - | TRBV7-2 | TRBD2 | CASSLFGTSGSGPQYF | TGTGCCAGCAGCTTATTCGGGACTAGCGGTTCGGGGCCCCAGTACTTC
16 | TRBJ2-2 | - | TRBV14 | - | CASSLARSSYTGELFF | TGTGCCAGCAGCCTAGCTAGGTCCTCTTATACCGGGGAGCTGTTTTTT
15 | TRBJ2-2 | - | TRBV5-1 | TRBD2 | CASSLELAETGELFF | TGCGCCAGCAGCTTGGAGCTAGCGGAGACCGGGGAGCTGTTTTTT
16 | TRBJ1-1 | - | TRBV2 | - | CASSEFILGTGTEAFF | TGTGCCAGCAGTGAATTTATTTTGGGTACGGGGACTGAAGCTTTCTTT
11 | TRBJ2-4 | - | TRBV20-1 | - | CSARVGDIQYF | TGCAGTGCTAGAGTTGGGGACATTCAGTACTTC
16 | TRBJ2-1 | - | TRBV7-9 | - | CASSLGAGMGVNEQFF | TGTGCCAGCAGCTTAGGAGCGGGCATGGGGGTCAATGAGCAGTTCTTC
14 | TRBJ1-5 | - | TRBV27 | TRBD1 | CASSQTGGNQPQHF | TGTGCCAGCAGCCAGACAGGGGGGAATCAGCCCCAGCATTTT
18 | TRBJ2-7 | - | TRBV19 | - | CASTPGEGVQRVTYEQYF | TGTGCCAGTACCCCAGGGGAGGGTGTCCAGCGGGTTACCTACGAGCAGTACTTC
14 | TRBJ2-5 | - | TRBV4-1 | - | CASSQERRGETQYF | TGCGCCAGCAGCCAAGAAAGAAGGGGAGAGACCCAGTACTTC
13 | TRBJ2-5 | few | TRBV2 | - | CASSRDGQETQYF | TGTGCCAGCAGCCGGGACGGACAAGAGACCCAGTACTTC
15 | TRBJ1-1 | once | TRBV5-1 | TRBD1 | CASSWGDRRNTEAFF | TGCGCCAGCAGCTGGGGGGACAGGAGGAACACTGAAGCTTTCTTT
14 | TRBJ1-5 | few | TRBV10-2 | - | CASSAGTRNQPQHF | TGCGCCAGCAGTGCTGGGACACGCAATCAGCCCCAGCATTTT
15 | TRBJ2-7 | few | TRBV5-4 | - | CASSDRDRPSYEQYF | TGTGCCAGCAGCGACCGAGACAGACCCTCCTACGAGCAGTACTTC
13 | TRBJ1-2 | - | TRBV7-3 | - | CASSFDRSYGYTF | TGTGCCAGCAGCTTTGACAGGAGCTATGGCTACACCTTC
14 | TRBJ1-5 | many | TRBV19 | - | CASSPLQGLEPQHF | TGTGCCAGTAGTCCCCTACAGGGTCTGGAGCCCCAGCATTTT
15 | TRBJ2-7 | once | TRBV7-6 | TRBD2 | CASSALAGVGYEQYF | TGTGCCAGCAGCGCCCTAGCGGGGGTGGGCTACGAGCAGTACTTC
13 | TRBJ1-1 | - | TRBV6-6 | - | CATSDGEGTEAFF | TGTGCCACCTCGGACGGGGAAGGCACTGAAGCTTTCTTT
12 | TRBJ2-5 | - | TRBV19 | TRBD2 | CASSGGGETQYF | TGTGCCAGTAGTGGGGGGGGAGAGACCCAGTACTTC
16 | TRBJ2-5 | - | TRBV30 | TRBD2 | CAWSAGLAGVQETQYF | TGTGCCTGGAGTGCGGGACTAGCGGGAGTACAAGAGACCCAGTACTTC